The rows below give T cell receptor beta chains drawn from one sample of a study of OX40 agonist ivuxolimab in advanced cancers. Sequenced by immunoSEQ multiplex PCR; TCRdb stores in-frame clones only, minus some. The data contain over 55,000 clones, about 86% of them singletons. Sequenced material: CD4+ or CD8+ T cells sorted from blood, taken in a trial of the OX40 agonist ivuxolimab. These receptors were obtained from an adult with an advanced solid tumor such as melanoma, head and neck, liver or kidney cancer. Both conserved end residues are part of each CDR3. The order of the fields is CDR3 protein, CDR3 DNA, clone size, V gene, D gene, J gene. D genes are given only for firm matches. Clone size is given for some rows only: seen once, a few or many times, or a class if the clone is expanded.

CASSQAGFYTGELFF | TGTGCCAGCAGCCAAGCCGGTTTCTACACCGGGGAGCTGTTTTTT | - | TRBV14 | - | TRBJ2-2
CASSHETQYF | TGTGCCAGCAGCCACGAGACCCAGTACTTC | - | TRBV7-9 | - | TRBJ2-5
CASSTGTAFTGELFF | TGTGCCAGTAGCACTGGGACAGCTTTCACCGGGGAGCTGTTTTTT | - | TRBV19 | TRBD1 | TRBJ2-2
CASKGDTQYF | TGCGCCAGCAAGGGAGATACGCAGTATTTT | once | TRBV5-1 | - | TRBJ2-3
CASSVAGTWGNIQYF | TGTGCCAGCAGCGTAGCTGGAACGTGGGGAAACATTCAGTACTTC | - | TRBV9 | - | TRBJ2-4
CASSGQGAGVSEKLFF | TGTGCCAGCAGTGGACAGGGGGCCGGTGTGAGCGAAAAACTGTTTTTT | - | TRBV28 | TRBD1 | TRBJ1-4
CASSERGQGLYNEQFF | TGTGCCAGCAGTGAGCGTGGACAGGGGCTTTACAATGAGCAGTTCTTC | - | TRBV28 | TRBD1 | TRBJ2-1
CASSVATGLRGANVLTF | TGTGCCAGCAGCGTAGCTACAGGCCTTAGAGGGGCCAACGTCCTGACTTTC | - | TRBV9 | - | TRBJ2-6
CASRQVARTSGGARSYNEQFF | TGTGCCAGCAGGCAAGTTGCCAGGACTAGCGGGGGGGCGAGGTCCTACAATGAGCAGTTCTTC | - | TRBV7-3 | TRBD2 | TRBJ2-1
CAWISPRLAGGYEQYF | TGTGCCTGGATAAGCCCCAGACTAGCGGGAGGATACGAGCAGTACTTC | - | TRBV30 | TRBD2 | TRBJ2-7
CASSYNNSPLHF | TGTGCCAGCAGCTATAATAATTCACCCCTCCACTTT | - | TRBV7-9 | - | TRBJ1-6
CASSVELAGGTYEQYF | TGTGCCAGCAGCGTAGAACTAGCGGGAGGGACCTACGAGCAGTACTTC | - | TRBV9 | TRBD2 | TRBJ2-7
CASSSGRIPSGGQYF | TGTGCCAGCAGCTCGGGACGGATCCCGAGCGGGGGCCAGTACTTC | - | TRBV7-6 | TRBD2 | TRBJ2-5
CASSQVGGTRPYEQYF | TGCGCCAGCAGCCAAGTTGGGGGTACTCGCCCCTACGAGCAGTACTTC | once | TRBV4-1 | - | TRBJ2-7
CASSPRSPGTGGGEQYF | TGTGCCAGCAGCCCCCGCTCCCCCGGGACAGGGGGCGGCGAGCAGTACTTC | - | TRBV7-2 | TRBD1 | TRBJ2-7
CAWNARGQPQHF | TGTGCCTGGAATGCTCGGGGGCAGCCCCAGCATTTT | - | TRBV30 | - | TRBJ1-5
CASSFSGMNTEAFF | TGTGCCAGCAGTTTCTCCGGCATGAACACTGAAGCTTTCTTT | - | TRBV27 | - | TRBJ1-1
CASSERGLWETQYF | TGTGCCAGCAGTGAAAGAGGGCTATGGGAGACCCAGTACTTC | - | TRBV2 | - | TRBJ2-5
CASSPGGGGDKNIQYF | TGTGCCAGCAGCCCCGGAGGCGGGGGGGACAAAAACATTCAGTACTTC | - | TRBV5-4 | TRBD2 | TRBJ2-4
CASSQLLAGAYNEQFF | TGTGCCAGCAGCCAGCTCCTAGCGGGAGCTTATAATGAGCAGTTCTTC | - | TRBV14 | TRBD2 | TRBJ2-1
CASSLSGGPTDTQYF | TGTGCCAGCAGCCTCAGCGGGGGCCCCACAGATACGCAGTATTTT | - | TRBV9 | TRBD2 | TRBJ2-3
CASSPRLGGNIQYF | TGTGCCAGCAGCCCACGCCTCGGGGGAAACATTCAGTACTTC | - | TRBV11-2 | - | TRBJ2-4
CASRNDRGKGTDTQYF | TGTGCCAGCAGGAACGACAGGGGGAAGGGGACAGATACGCAGTATTTT | - | TRBV28 | TRBD1 | TRBJ2-3